This T cell receptor (beta chain) was recovered during a study of T cell changes during pregnancy in multiple sclerosis. Here immunoSEQ multiplex PCR was the method, and the copy in TCRdb shows in-frame clones only, minus some. The sample lists about 80,000 clones, about 90% occurring once. V was clipped by 10 bases and J by 8 bases; unmatched bases: 15. This CDR3 region has 14 residues. The germline CDR1 and CDR2 sequences are LNHDA and SQIVND (reference sequence). This sequence joins TRBV19 and TRBJ1-2, with 8 bases aligning to TRBD1. The origin of this receptor is a female donor with multiple sclerosis, enrolled in a pregnancy study. The sample here was peripheral blood, taken before pregnancy. The CDR3 reads CATETGASGRGYTF. As DNA, the CDR3 is TGTGCCACCGAGACAGGGGCGTCAGGCCGCGGCTACACCTTC.